This paragraph reports one T cell receptor beta chain. Its antigen is not known. This table comes from immunoSEQ multiplex PCR, and its TCRdb copy is limited to in-frame clones, with some not included. Of roughly 720,000 clones listed, less than 95% were seen once; the top ten hold more than 30%. Germline V gives CDR1 SGHTS, CDR2 YDEGEE. This CDR3 has 15 residues. V lost 0 bases and J 0 bases, leaving 7 bases between the germline ends. The data were obtained in a study of shared clonotypes between healthy human individuals. General study findings and limits: Rarefaction showed that sequencing of sorted subsets was incomplete (despite large depth). Clonotypes not shared had lower generation probabilities than those common to all four donors. With several donors compared, 4.5% to 6.5% of naive CD4 clonotypes were shared.

The clonotype comes from a man aged 18 to 30 in good health. Some clones in this sample may be carry-over from other donors' samples. Input material: memory CD8+ T cells from PBMCs. Indicated subset: CD45RO+ cells pooled with CCR7-negative TemRA cells. V is TRBV5-8 and J is TRBJ1-5; the D is unclear. CDR3 amino acids: CASSLVPGSNQPQHF. Here the CDR3 DNA reads TGTGCCAGCAGCTTGGTTCCAGGTAGCAATCAGCCCCAGCATTTT. The full variable domain, rest sourced from reference TRBV5-8 and TRBJ1-5, is EAGVTQSPTHLIKTRGQQATLRCSPISGHTSVYWYQQALGLGLQFLLWYDEGEERNRGNFPPRFSGRQFPNYSSELNVNALELEDSALYLCASSLVPGSNQPQHFGDGTRLSIL.